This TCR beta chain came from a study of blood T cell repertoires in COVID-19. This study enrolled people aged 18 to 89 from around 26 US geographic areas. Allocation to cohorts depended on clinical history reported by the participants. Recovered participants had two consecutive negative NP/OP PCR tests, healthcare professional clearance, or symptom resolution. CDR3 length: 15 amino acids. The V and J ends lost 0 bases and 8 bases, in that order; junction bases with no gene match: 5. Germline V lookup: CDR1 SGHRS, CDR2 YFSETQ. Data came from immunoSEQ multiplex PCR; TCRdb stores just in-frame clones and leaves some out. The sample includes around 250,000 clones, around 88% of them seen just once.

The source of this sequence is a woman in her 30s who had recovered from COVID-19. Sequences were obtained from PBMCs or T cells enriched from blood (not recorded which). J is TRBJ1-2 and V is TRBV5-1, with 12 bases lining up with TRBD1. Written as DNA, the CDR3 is TGCGCCAGCAGCTTGGAGGGACAGGGGGCACGAGGCTACACCTTC. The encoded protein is CASSLEGQGARGYTF.